This T cell receptor beta chain was sequenced during a study of post-analysis software for immune sequencing data. Notes on this clonotype: Its antigen is not identified.

The germline V gene has CDR1 MNHEY and CDR2 SVGAGI. V lost 6 bases and J 1 base, leaving 15 bases between the germline ends. CDR3 length: 15 residues. Regarding the study as a whole: Controls had lower frequencies than patients of four or five TRBV segments, which included TRBV5-6, TRBV5-1 and TRBV20-1. Patients with multiple sclerosis recorded significantly lower normalized Chao1 diversity than controls, the study found.

TCR beta libraries were prepared from cDNA with unique molecular identifiers. TCRdb reprocessed the PCR reads with MiXCR, giving one entry per CDR3 protein. In the table there are 750,000 to 950,000 distinct CDR3 sequences, about 45% of which are singletons. The genes are TRBV6-5 and TRBJ1-1; D gene unclear. This TCR came from a girl aged 10 to 17 with multiple sclerosis. The sample taken for sequencing was blood. In DNA form, the CDR3 reads TGTGCCAGCAGGTCCTTTGGGAAAACGAACACTGAAGCTTTCTTT. This sequence encodes CASRSFGKTNTEAFF.